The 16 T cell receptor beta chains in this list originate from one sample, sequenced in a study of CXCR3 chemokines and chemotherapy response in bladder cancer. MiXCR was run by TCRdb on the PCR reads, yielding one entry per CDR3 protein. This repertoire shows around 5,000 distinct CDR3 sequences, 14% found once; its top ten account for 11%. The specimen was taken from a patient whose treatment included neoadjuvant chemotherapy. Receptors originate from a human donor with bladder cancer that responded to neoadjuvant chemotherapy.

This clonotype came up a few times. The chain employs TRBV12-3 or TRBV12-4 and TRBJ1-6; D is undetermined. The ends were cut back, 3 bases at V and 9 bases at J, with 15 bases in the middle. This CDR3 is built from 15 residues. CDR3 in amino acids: CASSFFGRTFSPLHF. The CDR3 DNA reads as TGTGCCAGCAGTTTTTTTGGCAGGACCTTTTCACCCCTCCACTTT.

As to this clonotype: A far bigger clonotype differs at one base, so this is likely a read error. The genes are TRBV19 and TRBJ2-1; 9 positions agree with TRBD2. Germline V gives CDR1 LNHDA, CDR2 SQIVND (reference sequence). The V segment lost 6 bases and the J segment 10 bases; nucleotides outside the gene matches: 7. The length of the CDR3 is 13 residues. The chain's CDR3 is CASSALAGREQFF. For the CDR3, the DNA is TGTGCCAGTAGCGCCCTAGCGGGACGAGAGCAGTTCTTC.

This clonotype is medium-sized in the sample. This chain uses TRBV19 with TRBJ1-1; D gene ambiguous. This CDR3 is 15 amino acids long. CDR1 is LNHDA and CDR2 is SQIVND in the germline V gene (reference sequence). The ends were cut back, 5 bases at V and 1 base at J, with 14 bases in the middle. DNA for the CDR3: TGTGCCAGTAGTGCCGGGGAGCTTACGAACACTGAAGCTTTCTTT. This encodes CASSAGELTNTEAFF. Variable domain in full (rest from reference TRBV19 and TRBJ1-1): DGGITQSPKYLFRKEGQNVTLSCEQNLNHDAMYWYRQDPGQGLRLIYYSQIVNDFQKGDIAEGYSVSREKKESFPLTVTSAQKNPTAFYLCASSAGELTNTEAFFGQGTRLTVV.

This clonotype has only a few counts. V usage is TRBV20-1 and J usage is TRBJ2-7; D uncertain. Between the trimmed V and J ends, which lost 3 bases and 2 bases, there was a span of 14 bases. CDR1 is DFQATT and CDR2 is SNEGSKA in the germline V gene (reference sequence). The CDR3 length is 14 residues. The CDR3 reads CSASLSGPPYEQYF. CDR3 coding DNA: TGCAGTGCTAGTTTGTCAGGCCCTCCCTACGAGCAGTACTTC.

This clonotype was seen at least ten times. CDR3 DNA sequence: TGTGCCAGCAGCTTTGCCGGGGGCTCCTACAATGAGCAGTTCTTC. Translated: CASSFAGGSYNEQFF. The chain combines TRBV5-4 with TRBJ2-1; TRBD2 might be the D (6 bases). Trimming removed 2 bases at V and 0 bases at J, with 9 bases between. This CDR3 is 15 amino acids long. The germline V gene encodes CDR1 SGHNT and CDR2 YYREEE (reference sequence).

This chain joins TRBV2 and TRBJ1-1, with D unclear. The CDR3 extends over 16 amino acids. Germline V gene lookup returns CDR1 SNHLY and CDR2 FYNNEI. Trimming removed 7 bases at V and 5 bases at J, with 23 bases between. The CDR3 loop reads CASTPTRGSMGTEAFF. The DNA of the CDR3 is TGTGCCAGCACCCCAACGCGGGGATCGATGGGTACTGAAGCTTTCTTT.

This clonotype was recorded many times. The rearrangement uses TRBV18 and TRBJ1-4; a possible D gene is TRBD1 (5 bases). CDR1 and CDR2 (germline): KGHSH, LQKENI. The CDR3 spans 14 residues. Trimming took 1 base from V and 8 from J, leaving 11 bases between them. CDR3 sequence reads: CASSPLPGMEKLFF. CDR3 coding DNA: TGTGCCAGCTCACCACTGCCAGGGATGGAAAAACTGTTTTTT.

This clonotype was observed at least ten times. CDR3 in amino acids: CASSLRGRGSGANVLTF. Here the CDR3 DNA reads TGTGCCAGCAGTTTGAGGGGGCGCGGGTCCGGGGCCAACGTCCTGACTTTC. V gene TRBV27 combines with J gene TRBJ2-6, with 7 bases matching TRBD1. Germline V gene sequence: CDR1 MNHEY, CDR2 SMNVEV (reference sequence). The CDR3 spans 17 residues. V lost 3 bases, J lost 4 bases, and 9 bases stayed unmatched.

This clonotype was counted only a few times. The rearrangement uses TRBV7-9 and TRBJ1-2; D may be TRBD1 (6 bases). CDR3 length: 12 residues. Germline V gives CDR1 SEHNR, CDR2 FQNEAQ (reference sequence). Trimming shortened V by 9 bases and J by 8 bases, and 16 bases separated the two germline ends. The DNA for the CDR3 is TGTGCCAGTACCCGAGGGGGGAACGGCTACACCTTC. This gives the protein CASTRGGNGYTF.

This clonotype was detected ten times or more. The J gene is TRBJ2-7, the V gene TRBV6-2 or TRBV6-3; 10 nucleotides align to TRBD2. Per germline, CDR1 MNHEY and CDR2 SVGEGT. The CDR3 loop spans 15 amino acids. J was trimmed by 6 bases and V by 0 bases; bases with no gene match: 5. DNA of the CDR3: TGTGCCAGCAGTTACTCGAGGCTAGCGGGAGTCGAGCAGTACTTC. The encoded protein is CASSYSRLAGVEQYF.

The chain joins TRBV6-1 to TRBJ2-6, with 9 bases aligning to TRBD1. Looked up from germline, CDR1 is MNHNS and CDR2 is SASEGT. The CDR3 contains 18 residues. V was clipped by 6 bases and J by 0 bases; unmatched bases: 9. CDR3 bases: TGTGCCAGCAGCTCACCCGGGACAGGGACCTCTGGGGCCAACGTCCTGACTTTC. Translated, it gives CASSSPGTGTSGANVLTF.

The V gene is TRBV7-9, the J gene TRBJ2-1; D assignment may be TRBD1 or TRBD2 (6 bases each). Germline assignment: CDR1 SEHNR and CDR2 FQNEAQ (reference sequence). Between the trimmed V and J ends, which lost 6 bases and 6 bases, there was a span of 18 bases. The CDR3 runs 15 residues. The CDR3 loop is CASRGGGPGGNEQFF. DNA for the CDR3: TGTGCCAGCAGGGGGGGCGGGCCCGGGGGCAATGAGCAGTTCTTC.

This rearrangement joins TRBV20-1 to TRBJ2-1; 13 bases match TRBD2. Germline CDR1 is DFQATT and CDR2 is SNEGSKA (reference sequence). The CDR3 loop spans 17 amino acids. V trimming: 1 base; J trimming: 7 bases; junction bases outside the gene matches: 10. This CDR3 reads CSARAPSGTSGKNEQFF. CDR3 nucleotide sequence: TGCAGTGCTAGAGCACCTTCCGGGACTAGCGGGAAGAATGAGCAGTTCTTC.

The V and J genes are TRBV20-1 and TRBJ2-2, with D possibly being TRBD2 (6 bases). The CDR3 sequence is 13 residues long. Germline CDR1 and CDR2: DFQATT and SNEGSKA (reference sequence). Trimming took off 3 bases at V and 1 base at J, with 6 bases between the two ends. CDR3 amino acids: CSASGGNTGELFF. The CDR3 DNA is TGCAGTGCTAGCGGGGGGAACACCGGGGAGCTGTTTTTT.

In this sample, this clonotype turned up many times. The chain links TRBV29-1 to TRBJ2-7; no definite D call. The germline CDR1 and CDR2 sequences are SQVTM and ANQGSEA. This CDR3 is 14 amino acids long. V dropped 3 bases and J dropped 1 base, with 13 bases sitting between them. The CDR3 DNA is TGCAGCGTTGAGGGTGCCAGTTCTTCCTACGAGCAGTACTTC. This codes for CSVEGASSSYEQYF.

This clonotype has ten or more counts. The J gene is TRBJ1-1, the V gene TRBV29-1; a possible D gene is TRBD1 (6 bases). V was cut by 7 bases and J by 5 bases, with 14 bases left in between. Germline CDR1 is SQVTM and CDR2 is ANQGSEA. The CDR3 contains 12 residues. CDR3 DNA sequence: TGCAGCGCAACAGGGTCGGGGACTGAAGCTTTCTTT. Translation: CSATGSGTEAFF.